The 22 T cell receptor beta chains below were found in one sample sequenced in a study of blood T cell repertoires in COVID-19. The assay was immunoSEQ multiplex PCR, and TCRdb's table has in-frame clones only and misses some. This table holds around 300,000 clones, 85% to 90% found once. Sequencing input: peripheral blood. The receptors stem from a woman between 50 and 59 years old with active or convalescent COVID-19.

The V and J genes are TRBV28 and TRBJ2-1, with D possibly TRBD1 on 5 matching bases. CDR3 length: 15 amino acids. Per the germline V gene, CDR1 is MDHEN and CDR2 is SYDVKM. V lost 8 bases and J 6 bases, leaving 20 bases between the germline ends. As DNA, the CDR3 is TGTGCCAGCGACGGTAGGGCCCAGGGAAGCAATGAGCAGTTCTTC. This encodes CASDGRAQGSNEQFF.

The V and J genes are TRBV7-2 and TRBJ2-7, with TRBD1 identical over 7 bases. The CDR3 consists of 13 residues. The V segment lost 5 bases and the J segment 4 bases; nucleotides outside the gene matches: 5. CDR1 and CDR2 from the germline V gene are SGHTA and FQGNSA. The CDR3 sequence is CASSRDRPYEQYF. CDR3 coding DNA: TGTGCCAGCAGCCGGGACAGACCTTACGAGCAGTACTTC.

J is TRBJ2-7 and V is TRBV6-5, with D possibly TRBD1 on 5 matching bases. Trimming took 4 bases from V and 6 from J, leaving 13 bases between them. The CDR3 extends over 13 amino acids. Germline loops: CDR1 MNHEY, CDR2 SVGAGI. CDR3 coding DNA: TGTGCCAGCAGTTCCGCCAGGGTCGGCGAGCAGTACTTC. This translates into CASSSARVGEQYF.

The chain has TRBV5-1 and TRBJ2-7, with 8 bases identical to TRBD2. This CDR3 spans 17 amino acids. Per germline, CDR1 SGHRS and CDR2 YFSETQ. V gave up 2 bases and J gave up 6 bases; unmatched junction bases: 16. The CDR3 DNA reads as TGCGCCAGCAGCTTCCAGGTCGGACTAGCTCTCCGACGCGAGCAGTACTTC. It translates to CASSFQVGLALRREQYF. The variable domain in full, with the rest retrieved from reference TRBV5-1 and TRBJ2-7, is KAGVTQTPRYLIKTRGQQVTLSCSPISGHRSVSWYQQTPGQGLQFLFEYFSETQRNKGNFPGRFSGRQFSNSRSEMNVSTLELGDSALYLCASSFQVGLALRREQYFGPGTRLTVT.

This chain links TRBV4-3 with TRBJ2-6; 8 nucleotides match TRBD2. Germline-derived CDR1 and CDR2 are LGHNA and YSLEER. CDR3 length: 20 amino acids. V gave up 1 base and J gave up 0 bases; unmatched junction bases: 11. This chain's CDR3 is CASSQVRGTSGASGANVLTF. The CDR3 coding sequence is TGCGCCAGCAGCCAAGTAAGGGGTACTAGCGGAGCCTCTGGGGCCAACGTCCTGACTTTC.

V and J are TRBV5-1 and TRBJ1-1, with 11 bases that match TRBD1. This CDR3 spans 15 amino acids. Losses at the gene ends were 4 bases for V and 3 bases for J; bases not matched to a gene: 5. Germline CDR1 and CDR2: SGHRS and YFSETQ. CDR3 sequence: CASSIRTGGDTEAFF. The CDR3, as DNA: TGCGCCAGCAGCATACGGACAGGGGGCGACACTGAAGCTTTCTTT. The whole variable domain, filled in from reference TRBV5-1 and TRBJ1-1, reads KAGVTQTPRYLIKTRGQQVTLSCSPISGHRSVSWYQQTPGQGLQFLFEYFSETQRNKGNFPGRFSGRQFSNSRSEMNVSTLELGDSALYLCASSIRTGGDTEAFFGQGTRLTVV.

A few counts support this clone. The chain couples TRBV29-1 to TRBJ1-1, with 10 bases lining up with TRBD1. Germline V gene lookup returns CDR1 SQVTM and CDR2 ANQGSEA. The CDR3 has 13 amino acids. The junction had 2 bases not matched to a gene; V was cut back by 6 bases and J by 1 base. CDR3 DNA sequence: TGCAGCGTGGGGACAGGGGCGAACACTGAAGCTTTCTTT. Translated, it gives CSVGTGANTEAFF.

J is TRBJ1-1 and V is TRBV19; D may be TRBD1 (5 bases). The CDR3 has 11 amino acids. The V end was cut by 6 bases, the J end by 7 bases, with 9 bases between. Germline CDR1 and CDR2: LNHDA and SQIVND (reference sequence). CDR3 sequence reads: CASSGGDEAFF. Here the CDR3 DNA reads TGTGCCAGTAGCGGGGGAGATGAAGCTTTCTTT.

V gene TRBV4-2 combines with J gene TRBJ2-1, with D possibly TRBD1 on 6 matching bases. The germline CDR1 and CDR2 sequences are LGHNA and YNFKEQ. V gave up 4 bases and J gave up 2 bases, with 12 bases separating them. The CDR3 is 15 residues long. The CDR3: CASSLYRDTYNEQFF. In DNA form, the CDR3 reads TGTGCCAGCAGCCTCTACCGGGACACCTACAATGAGCAGTTCTTC.

The chain joins TRBV21-1 to TRBJ2-3; the table's D call of TRBD2 was not tested on the DNA. TRBV21-1 is designated a pseudogene. This CDR3 contains 21 residues. In DNA, the CDR3 is TGTGCCAGCCGGTTGGGAACTCGACTAGCGGGGGGTAACTTCCGCACAGATACGCAGTATTTT. The encoded protein is CASRLGTRLAGGNFRTDTQYF.

V is TRBV6-5 and J is TRBJ2-2, with TRBD1 as a possible D gene (6 bases). CDR3 length: 15 residues. CDR1 and CDR2 (germline): MNHEY, SVGAGI. V lost 3 bases and J lost 5, with 13 bases in between. The CDR3: CASSYRQGKTGELFF. The CDR3 DNA reads as TGTGCCAGCAGTTATAGGCAGGGGAAAACCGGGGAGCTGTTTTTT.

This chain joins TRBV3-1 (or the pseudogene TRBV3-2) and TRBJ2-1, with TRBD2 identical over 14 bases. This CDR3 is 16 amino acids long. After removal of 1 base from V and 5 bases from J, the junction contained 1 base not matched to a gene. CDR1 is LGHDT and CDR2 is YNNKEL in the germline V gene (reference sequence). CDR3 nucleotide sequence: TGTGCCAGCAGCCAAGTGGGACTAGCGGGGGACAATGAGCAGTTCTTC. This sequence encodes CASSQVGLAGDNEQFF.

The chain carries TRBV5-1 and TRBJ2-7, with D maybe TRBD1 (5 bases). CDR1 is SGHRS, CDR2 YFSETQ, per germline. This CDR3 region has 12 residues. Trimming removed 4 bases from V and 4 bases from J, with 9 bases in between. Here the CDR3 reads CASSMTAYEQYF. The CDR3 DNA is TGCGCCAGCAGCATGACAGCGTACGAGCAGTACTTC.

This chain uses TRBV4-1 with TRBJ1-2, with a tentative D call TRBD1 (6 bases). CDR1 is MGHRA, CDR2 YSYEKL, per germline. V dropped 3 bases and J dropped 8 bases, with 16 bases sitting between them. The CDR3 length is 14 residues. In DNA form, the CDR3 reads TGCGCCAGCAGCCACAAGCCCAGACAGGTCGGCTACACCTTC. This codes for CASSHKPRQVGYTF.

V and J are TRBV27 and TRBJ2-3, with TRBD2 identical over 12 bases. CDR3 length: 15 residues. V was clipped by 6 bases and J by 4 bases; unmatched bases: 5. The germline CDR1 and CDR2 sequences are MNHEY and SMNVEV (reference sequence). The CDR3 nucleotides are TGTGCCAGCAGCCTAGCGGGGGGGCGGCCAGATACGCAGTATTTT. As protein: CASSLAGGRPDTQYF.

This sequence joins TRBV4-3 and TRBJ1-2; D is uncertain. V was trimmed by 0 bases and J by 4 bases, leaving 18 bases between them. Germline assignment: CDR1 LGHNA and CDR2 YSLEER. This CDR3 has 17 residues. CDR3 nucleotide sequence: TGCGCCAGCAGCCAAGAGAGGTACGGCTTGGGGAGCTATGGCTACACCTTC. It yields the protein CASSQERYGLGSYGYTF.

This clone was detected once. The chain links TRBV12-3 or TRBV12-4 to TRBJ1-1; the D is unclear. V lost 3 bases and J 5 bases, leaving 4 bases between the germline ends. The CDR3 spans 11 residues. The CDR3 sequence: CASSLSTEAFF. CDR3 in DNA: TGTGCCAGCAGTTTGAGTACTGAAGCTTTCTTT.

The chain links TRBV19 to TRBJ2-7, with TRBD2 matching over 13 bases. The CDR3 spans 13 residues. Germline-derived CDR1 and CDR2 are LNHDA and SQIVND (reference sequence). Trimming cost V 5 bases and J 9 bases; bases outside gene matches: 4. DNA for the CDR3: TGTGCCAGTAGTTCCGGGACTAGCGGGACGCAGTACTTC. The encoded protein is CASSSGTSGTQYF.

This rearrangement joins TRBV2 to TRBJ1-5, with a tentative D call TRBD1 (6 bases). Germline loops: CDR1 SNHLY, CDR2 FYNNEI. V gave up 1 base and J gave up 2 bases, with 6 bases separating them. CDR3 length: 14 residues. The CDR3 DNA is TGTGCCAGCAGTGAAGGGACAGGCAATCAGCCCCAGCATTTT. Its translation is CASSEGTGNQPQHF.

A word on this clone: In the same sample, other DNA sequences code for this CDR3. The chain recombines TRBV5-1 with TRBJ2-5; D is undetermined. The V gene lost 0 bases and the J gene lost 4 bases, with 4 bases spanning the gap. The CDR3 runs to 12 residues. The V gene's germline CDR1 is SGHRS and CDR2 YFSETQ. This chain's CDR3 is CASSLGRETQYF. CDR3 nucleotide sequence: TGCGCCAGCAGCTTGGGGAGAGAGACCCAGTACTTC. The whole variable domain, remainder taken from reference TRBV5-1 and TRBJ2-5, is KAGVTQTPRYLIKTRGQQVTLSCSPISGHRSVSWYQQTPGQGLQFLFEYFSETQRNKGNFPGRFSGRQFSNSRSEMNVSTLELGDSALYLCASSLGRETQYFGPGTRLLVL.

As DNA, the CDR3 is TGTGCCAGCATCCCCAGAAATTACAATTCACCCCTCCACTTT. This codes for CASIPRNYNSPLHF. V gene TRBV6-5 combines with J gene TRBJ1-6; the D is unclear. The CDR3 runs to 14 residues. V lost 7 bases and J 7 bases, leaving 14 bases between the germline ends. Germline CDR1 and CDR2: MNHEY and SVGAGI.

This rearrangement joins TRBV2 to TRBJ2-3, with D tentatively TRBD2 (6 bases). Trimming left V 6 bases short and J 1 base short, with 8 bases between. The CDR3 loop spans 13 amino acids. Germline V gene lookup returns CDR1 SNHLY and CDR2 FYNNEI. The CDR3 DNA is TGTGCCAGCAGGGCTAGCGGCACAGATACGCAGTATTTT. Amino acids: CASRASGTDTQYF.